The present T cell receptor (beta chain) was sequenced within a study of response to subunit inactivated influenza vaccine (dated by TCRdb to the late 2010s). With respect to the entire study: The study used deep quantitative T cell receptor repertoire profiling to track responses to a trivalent subunit inactivated influenza vaccine.

V sheds 2 bases and J sheds 7 bases, leaving 9 bases between their ends. CDR1 and CDR2, per the germline V gene (reference sequence), are MNHEY and SMNVEV. The CDR3, from cysteine to phenylalanine, totals 13 residues. The entry retains the CDR3 DNA only, 39 bases that are in frame from base 1. Broader findings and caveats from the paper: The authors suggested that each seasonal influenza vaccination may recruit only a limited number of new T cells.

Only a few counts were recorded for this clonotype. The antigen this receptor binds is unknown. The input lacks base qualities; no much larger clone sits a single base away. Library preparation was by RT-PCR. The sequencing machine was an Illumina HiSeq 2500. Clones were called with MiXCR by TCRdb after fastp trimmed the public reads at Q25, and only in-frame beta chains were retained. Merged by CDR3 protein, the rows form single entries marked with the most common genes and DNA. Here the sample has approximately 200,000 distinct CDR3 sequences; around 14% occur a single time. The ten largest clones take up about a quarter of the sample.

The chain is made from TRBV27 and TRBJ2-1, with the D gene call left open. This receptor was obtained from a man aged 45-65 years who received an inactivated influenza vaccine. Donor details come from another sample of the same person, matched by shared clones. Material: CD8+ T cells sorted from PBMCs, obtained about 5 days after vaccination. The sequenced DNA is TGTGCCAGCAGTTTACCCACGCGGAATGAGCAGTTCTTC. This encodes CASSLPTRNEQFF.